Listed here are 20 T cell receptor beta chains from one sample, sequenced in a study of monozygotic twins with inflammatory bowel disease. Reprocessing the 5' RACE reads, TCRdb reports a single entry for every CDR3 protein and omits DNA. The sample has approximately 400,000 distinct CDR3 sequences, and its top ten clones hold 2% to 3%. What was sequenced was blood. All receptors come from a human donor with ulcerative colitis or Crohn's disease, or a healthy co-twin of an affected twin (not recorded which).

The chain combines TRBV6-2 or TRBV6-3 with TRBJ2-5. The CDR3 has 16 residues. The germline gives CDR1 MNHEY, CDR2 SVGEGT. This CDR3 reads CASSRGQTNLQETQYF.

The chain has TRBV24-1 and TRBJ2-2. Germline CDR1 KGHDR, CDR2 SFDVKD. The length of the CDR3 is 12 residues. Here the CDR3 reads CATSLSAGELFF.

The gene calls are TRBV30 and TRBJ1-5. This CDR3 is 14 amino acids long. Germline V gene data show CDR1 as GTSNPN and CDR2 as SVGIG (reference sequence). The CDR3 is CAWGMAGTNQPQHF.

The chain carries TRBV5-6 and TRBJ1-2; TCRdb reports TRBD1, a call that lacks DNA to check it against. The length of the CDR3 is 14 residues. Germline loops: CDR1 SGHDT, CDR2 YYEEEE. The CDR3 sequence: CASSTQTVWYGYTF.

The chain joins TRBV19 to TRBJ1-1. The CDR3 consists of 15 residues. Germline CDR1 and CDR2: LNHDA and SQIVND (reference sequence). The CDR3 region is CASSMALKRRTEAFF.

The genes are TRBV7-2 and TRBJ2-5. CDR1 and CDR2 (germline): SGHTA, FQGNSA. The CDR3 consists of 11 residues. The CDR3 spells CASSWIETQYF.

The gene calls are TRBV12-3 or TRBV12-4 and TRBJ1-3; TCRdb's D call of TRBD1 is untestable without DNA. The CDR3 is 14 residues long. The CDR3 loop is CASIRQGSGNTIYF.

J is TRBJ2-5 and V is TRBV6-5; the TRBD1 assignment by TCRdb is unverifiable without DNA. Germline assignment: CDR1 MNHEY and CDR2 SVGAGI. The CDR3 consists of 15 residues. Here the CDR3 reads CASSYSKGEWETQYF.

The gene calls are TRBV7-2 and TRBJ2-7. The CDR3 contains 13 residues. Germline V lookup: CDR1 SGHTA, CDR2 FQGNSA. The CDR3 protein is CASSLVADYEQYF. The full variable domain, its missing parts supplied by reference TRBV7-2 and TRBJ2-7, is GAGVSQSPSNKVTEKGKDVELRCDPISGHTALYWYRQSLGQGLEFLIYFQGNSAPDKSGLPSDRFSAERTGGSVSTLTIQRTQQEDSAVYLCASSLVADYEQYFGPGTRLTVT.

The CDR3 region is CASSPTGTLMNTEAFF. V usage is TRBV7-9 and J usage is TRBJ1-1; with no DNA, the TCRdb D assignment of TRBD1 cannot be verified. Per germline, CDR1 SEHNR and CDR2 FQNEAQ (reference sequence). The CDR3 is 16 residues long.

The genes are TRBV9 and TRBJ2-1. The germline V gene encodes CDR1 SGDLS and CDR2 YYNGEE. CDR3 size: 13 residues. The CDR3 protein is CASSVENYNEQFF.

The chain joins TRBV15 to TRBJ1-5. Germline V lookup: CDR1 LNHNV, CDR2 YYDKDF (reference sequence). This CDR3 is 16 amino acids long. CDR3 region: CATSRVGLIGNQPQHF.

The gene calls are TRBV15 and TRBJ2-2. The CDR3 contains 12 residues. Germline loops: CDR1 LNHNV, CDR2 YYDKDF (reference sequence). CDR3 sequence: CATSRATGELFF.

The chain carries TRBV12-3 or TRBV12-4 and TRBJ2-7; TCRdb names TRBD1, which stays unverified in the absence of DNA. This CDR3 has 14 residues. This CDR3 is CASSLSQGANEQYF.

The rearrangement uses TRBV5-4 and TRBJ2-7; with no DNA, the TCRdb D assignment of TRBD2 cannot be verified. The CDR3 has 15 residues. Germline values: CDR1 SGHNT, CDR2 YYREEE (reference sequence). CDR3: CASSLGGVLDHEQYF.

The chain recombines TRBV9 with TRBJ2-2; lacking DNA, the TRBD2 call made by TCRdb goes unchecked. Germline V gives CDR1 SGDLS, CDR2 YYNGEE. There are 16 residues in the CDR3. CDR3 protein: CASSVDLAEATGELFF.

The rearrangement links TRBV9 to TRBJ2-3; as DNA is missing, the TRBD1 call by TCRdb cannot be tested. CDR1 SGDLS and CDR2 YYNGEE come from the germline V gene. This CDR3 has 17 residues. The CDR3 is CASSVGATGGRTDTQYF.

The chain links TRBV6-4 to TRBJ2-1; the D call from TCRdb, TRBD2, cannot be confirmed without DNA. The CDR3 covers 15 residues. Germline assignment: CDR1 MRHNA and CDR2 SNTAGT. CDR3 amino acids: CASSDWTSGNNEQFF.

V is TRBV18 and J is TRBJ1-2. This CDR3 spans 17 amino acids. The germline V gene has CDR1 KGHSH and CDR2 LQKENI. The CDR3 here is CASSPFLAGALNYGYTF.

The V gene is TRBV10-2, the J gene TRBJ1-5; as DNA is missing, the TRBD1 call by TCRdb cannot be tested. Germline V gives CDR1 WSHSY, CDR2 SAAADI. This CDR3 contains 13 residues. The CDR3 reads CASSRGGDQPQHF.